This T cell receptor (beta chain) was obtained from a study of blood T cells in healthy people across ages. This clonotype was counted a few times. The antigen remains undetermined. Healthy Russian Caucasian donors spanned ages 6 to 90 years. Study observations and caveats: Per-million-T-cell TCR beta diversity fell roughly linearly with age. CMV status of donors was not determined, possibly confounding expanded clonotype changes.

PCR was performed a second time for about 7 to 11 cycles using a sample-barcoded 5' primer and a J-beta primer mix. TCRdb independently ran MiXCR on the 5' RACE reads; one entry per CDR3 protein. The repertoire holds about 1 million distinct CDR3 sequences, with 40% to 55% as singletons. Germline V gene lookup returns CDR1 DFQATT and CDR2 SNEGSKA (reference sequence). Trimming took 1 base from V and 1 from J, leaving 8 bases between them. The CDR3 runs 13 residues. The TCR originated in a woman aged 60 to 75 in good health. This chain links TRBV20-1 with TRBJ2-7; D not resolved. The sample comprised blood. The CDR3 DNA reads as TGCAGTGCTAGAGGGACGTTTTCCTACGAGCAGTACTTC. This encodes CSARGTFSYEQYF.